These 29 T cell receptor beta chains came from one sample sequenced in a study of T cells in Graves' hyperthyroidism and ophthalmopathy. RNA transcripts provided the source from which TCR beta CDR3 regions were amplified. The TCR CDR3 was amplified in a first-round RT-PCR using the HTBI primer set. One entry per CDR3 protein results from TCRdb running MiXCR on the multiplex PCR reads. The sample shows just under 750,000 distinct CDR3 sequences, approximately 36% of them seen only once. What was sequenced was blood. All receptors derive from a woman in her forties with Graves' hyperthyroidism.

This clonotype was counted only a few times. The CDR3 nucleotides are TGTGCCAGCAGCCAACTGCTTGGGCGGGAAGGTAACTATGGCTACACCTTC. Translating gives CASSQLLGREGNYGYTF. The gene calls are TRBV3-1 and TRBJ1-2, with D unresolved. V was pared by 2 bases and J by 1 base, with 17 bases between. CDR3 size: 17 residues. The germline CDR1 and CDR2 sequences are LGHDT and YNNKEL (reference sequence).

CDR3: CSARSARGNTEAFF. CDR3 bases: TGCAGTGCTAGGTCCGCCAGGGGGAACACTGAAGCTTTCTTT. The chain recombines TRBV20-1 with TRBJ1-1, with D possibly TRBD1 on 6 matching bases. The germline CDR1 and CDR2 sequences are DFQATT and SNEGSKA (reference sequence). With 3 bases removed from V and 1 base from J, the gap between germline ends came to 12 bases. This CDR3 is 14 amino acids long.

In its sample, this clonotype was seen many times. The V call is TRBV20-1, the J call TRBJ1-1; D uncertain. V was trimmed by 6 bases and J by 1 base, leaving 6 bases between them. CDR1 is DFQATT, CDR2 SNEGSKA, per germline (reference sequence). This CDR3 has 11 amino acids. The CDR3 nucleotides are TGCAGTGCCCCCGAGAACACTGAAGCTTTCTTT. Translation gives CSAPENTEAFF.

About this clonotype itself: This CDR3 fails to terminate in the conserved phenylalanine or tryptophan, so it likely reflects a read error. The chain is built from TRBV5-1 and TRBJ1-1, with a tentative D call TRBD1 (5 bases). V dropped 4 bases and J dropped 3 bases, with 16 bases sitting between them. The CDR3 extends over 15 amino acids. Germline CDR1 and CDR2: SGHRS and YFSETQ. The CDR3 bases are TGCGCCAGCAGCCACCAGGGTTTAGGGGACACTGAAGCTTTCTCT. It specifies CASSHQGLGDTEAFS.

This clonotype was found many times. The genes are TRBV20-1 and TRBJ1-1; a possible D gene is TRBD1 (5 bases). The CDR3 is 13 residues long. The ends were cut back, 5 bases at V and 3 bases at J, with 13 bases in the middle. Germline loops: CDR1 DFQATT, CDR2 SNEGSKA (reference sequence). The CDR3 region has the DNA TGCAGTGCTGGTCTTCGAGGGGACACTGAAGCTTTCTTT. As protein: CSAGLRGDTEAFF.

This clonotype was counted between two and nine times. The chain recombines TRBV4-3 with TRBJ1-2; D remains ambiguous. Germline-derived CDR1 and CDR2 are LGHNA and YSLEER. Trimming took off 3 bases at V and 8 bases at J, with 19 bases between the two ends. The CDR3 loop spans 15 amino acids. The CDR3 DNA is TGCGCCAGCAGCCAGCCCCCTCGAGGACGGCGAGGCTACACCTTC. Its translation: CASSQPPRGRRGYTF.

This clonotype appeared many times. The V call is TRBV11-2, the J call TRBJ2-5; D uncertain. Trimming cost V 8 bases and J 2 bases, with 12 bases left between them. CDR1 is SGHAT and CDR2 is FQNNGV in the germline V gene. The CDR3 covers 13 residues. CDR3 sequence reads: CASAPGQQETQYF. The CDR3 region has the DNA TGTGCCAGCGCCCCAGGCCAACAAGAGACCCAGTACTTC.

In nucleotides, the CDR3 is TGTGCCAGCGCTCCGGGGGCGCAGGGCTACGAGCAGTACTTC. Its translation: CASAPGAQGYEQYF. The rearrangement links TRBV12-3 or TRBV12-4 to TRBJ2-7; D possibly uses TRBD1 or TRBD2 (6 bases each). The CDR3 length is 14 residues. V was pared by 8 bases and J by 3 bases, with 17 bases between.

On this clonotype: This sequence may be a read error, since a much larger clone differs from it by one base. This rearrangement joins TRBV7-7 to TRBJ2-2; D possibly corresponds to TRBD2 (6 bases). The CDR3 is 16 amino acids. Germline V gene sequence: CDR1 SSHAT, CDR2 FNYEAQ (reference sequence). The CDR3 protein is CASGYDEVSVTGELFF. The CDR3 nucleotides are TGTGCTAGCGGCTACGACGAGGTTTCGGTCACCGGGGAGCTGTTTTTT. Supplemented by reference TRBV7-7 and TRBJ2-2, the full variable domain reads GAGVSQSPRYKVTKRGQDVTLRCDPISSHATLYWYQQALGQGPEFLTYFNYEAQPDKSGLPSDRFSAERPEGSISTLTIQRTEQRDSAMYRCASGYDEVSVTGELFFGEGSRLTVL.

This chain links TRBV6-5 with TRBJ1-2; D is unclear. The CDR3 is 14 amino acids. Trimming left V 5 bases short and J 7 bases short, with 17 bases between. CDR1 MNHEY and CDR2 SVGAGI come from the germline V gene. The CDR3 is CASSGREGSPGYTF. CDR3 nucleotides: TGTGCCAGCAGTGGACGGGAGGGATCCCCTGGCTACACCTTC.

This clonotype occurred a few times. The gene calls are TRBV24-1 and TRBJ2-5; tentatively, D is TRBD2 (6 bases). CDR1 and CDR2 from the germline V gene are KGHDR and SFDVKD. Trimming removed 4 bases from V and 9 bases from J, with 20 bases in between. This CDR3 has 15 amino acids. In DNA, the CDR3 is TGTGCCACCAGTGAGACCGCGGACATCGGGGGAGCCCAGTACTTC. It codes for CATSETADIGGAQYF.

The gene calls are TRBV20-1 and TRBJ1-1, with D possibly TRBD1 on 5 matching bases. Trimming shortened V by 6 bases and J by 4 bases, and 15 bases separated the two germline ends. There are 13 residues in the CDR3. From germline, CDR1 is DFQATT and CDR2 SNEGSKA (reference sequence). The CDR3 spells CSALGPVSTEAFF. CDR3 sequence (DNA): TGCAGTGCGCTGGGACCGGTGAGCACTGAAGCTTTCTTT.

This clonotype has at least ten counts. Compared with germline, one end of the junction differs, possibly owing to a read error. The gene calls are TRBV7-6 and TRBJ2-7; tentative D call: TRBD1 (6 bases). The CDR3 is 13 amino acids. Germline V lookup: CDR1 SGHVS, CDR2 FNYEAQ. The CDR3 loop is CTSSPRQDGEQYF. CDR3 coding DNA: TGTACCAGCAGCCCGAGACAGGATGGCGAGCAGTACTTC. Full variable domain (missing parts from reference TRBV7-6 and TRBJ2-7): GAGVSQSPRYKVTKRGQDVALRCDPISGHVSLYWYRQALGQGPEFLTYFNYEAQQDKSGLPNDRFSAERPEGSISTLTIQRTEQRDSAMYRCTSSPRQDGEQYFGPGTRLTVT.

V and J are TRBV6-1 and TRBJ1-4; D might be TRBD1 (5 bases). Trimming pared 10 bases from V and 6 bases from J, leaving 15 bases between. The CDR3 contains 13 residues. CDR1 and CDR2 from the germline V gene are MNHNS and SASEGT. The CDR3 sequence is CATLGRGDEKLFF. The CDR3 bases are TGTGCCACGCTGGGGAGGGGTGATGAAAAACTGTTTTTT.

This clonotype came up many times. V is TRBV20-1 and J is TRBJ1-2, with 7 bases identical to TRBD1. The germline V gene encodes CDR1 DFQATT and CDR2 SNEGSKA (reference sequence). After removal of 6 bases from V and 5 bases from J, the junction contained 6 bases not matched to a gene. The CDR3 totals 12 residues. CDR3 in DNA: TGCAGTGCATCAGCAGGGGGATATGGCTACACCTTC. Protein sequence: CSASAGGYGYTF.

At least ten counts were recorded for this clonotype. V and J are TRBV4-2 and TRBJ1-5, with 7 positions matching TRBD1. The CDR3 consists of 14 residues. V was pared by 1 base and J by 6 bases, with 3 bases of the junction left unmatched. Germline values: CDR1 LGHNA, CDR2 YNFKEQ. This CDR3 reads CASSQGQGSQPQHF. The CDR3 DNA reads TGTGCCAGCAGCCAAGGACAGGGAAGTCAGCCCCAGCATTTT.

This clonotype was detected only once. CDR3 sequence reads: CASSPSLGQGVQPQHF. The CDR3 DNA reads TGTGCCAGCAGCCCAAGTTTGGGACAGGGGGTTCAGCCCCAGCATTTT. The rearrangement links TRBV10-3 to TRBJ1-5, with 11 nucleotides matching TRBD1. V dropped 10 bases and J dropped 6; count of bases not matched to a gene: 14. This CDR3 contains 16 residues. The germline gives CDR1 ENHRY, CDR2 SYGVKD.

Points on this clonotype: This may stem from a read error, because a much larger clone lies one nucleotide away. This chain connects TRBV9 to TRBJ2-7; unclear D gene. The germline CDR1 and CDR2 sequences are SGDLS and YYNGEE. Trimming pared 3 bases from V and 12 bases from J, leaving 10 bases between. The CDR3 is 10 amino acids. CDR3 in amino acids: CASSGISLYF. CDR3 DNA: TGTGCCAGCAGCGGGATTTCCTTGTACTTC.

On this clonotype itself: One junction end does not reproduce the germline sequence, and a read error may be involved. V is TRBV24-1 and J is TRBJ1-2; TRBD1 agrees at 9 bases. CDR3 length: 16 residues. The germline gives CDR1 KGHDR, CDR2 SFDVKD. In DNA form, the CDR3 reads TGTGCCAGCAGTTCCTCAGACAGGGGGTTCCAAGGGGGCTACACCTTC. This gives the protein CASSSSDRGFQGGYTF.

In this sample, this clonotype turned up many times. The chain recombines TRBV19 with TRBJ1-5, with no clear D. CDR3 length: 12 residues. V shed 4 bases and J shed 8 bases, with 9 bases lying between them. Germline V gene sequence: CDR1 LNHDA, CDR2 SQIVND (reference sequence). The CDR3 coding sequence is TGTGCCAGTAGTAGACTCGGCGAGCCCCAGCATTTT. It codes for CASSRLGEPQHF.

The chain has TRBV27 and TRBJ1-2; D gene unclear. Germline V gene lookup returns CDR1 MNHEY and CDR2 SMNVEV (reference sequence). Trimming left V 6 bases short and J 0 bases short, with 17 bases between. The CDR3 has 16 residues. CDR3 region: CASSLRPAAANYGYTF. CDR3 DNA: TGTGCCAGCAGCCTACGGCCCGCGGCGGCTAACTATGGCTACACCTTC.

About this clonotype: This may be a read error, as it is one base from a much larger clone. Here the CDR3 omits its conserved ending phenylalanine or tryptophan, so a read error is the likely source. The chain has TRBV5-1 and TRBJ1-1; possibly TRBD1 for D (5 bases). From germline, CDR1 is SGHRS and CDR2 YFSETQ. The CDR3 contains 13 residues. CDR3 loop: CASSLGPDAEAFV. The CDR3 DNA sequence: TGTGCCAGCAGCTTGGGACCGGACGCTGAAGCTTTCGTT.

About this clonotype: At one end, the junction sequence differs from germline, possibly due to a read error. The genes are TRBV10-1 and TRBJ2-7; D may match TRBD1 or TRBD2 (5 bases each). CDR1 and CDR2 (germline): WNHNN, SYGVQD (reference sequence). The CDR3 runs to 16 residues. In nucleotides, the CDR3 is TGTGCCAGCAGTTTACATGGGACCTCAGATCCCTACGAGCAGTACTTC. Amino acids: CASSLHGTSDPYEQYF.

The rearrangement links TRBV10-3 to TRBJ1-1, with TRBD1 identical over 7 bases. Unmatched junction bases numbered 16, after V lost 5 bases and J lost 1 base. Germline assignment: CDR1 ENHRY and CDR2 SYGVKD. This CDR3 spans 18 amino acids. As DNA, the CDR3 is TGTGCCATCAGTCTCACTCTACGGGACAGCCTTAGGAACACTGAAGCTTTCTTT. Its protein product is CAISLTLRDSLRNTEAFF.

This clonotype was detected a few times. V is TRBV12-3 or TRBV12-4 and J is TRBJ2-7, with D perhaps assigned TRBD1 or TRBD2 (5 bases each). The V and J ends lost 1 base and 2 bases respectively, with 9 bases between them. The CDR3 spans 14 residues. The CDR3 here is CASSLGGIAYEQYF. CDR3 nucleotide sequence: TGTGCCAGCAGTTTAGGGGGGATTGCCTACGAGCAGTACTTC.

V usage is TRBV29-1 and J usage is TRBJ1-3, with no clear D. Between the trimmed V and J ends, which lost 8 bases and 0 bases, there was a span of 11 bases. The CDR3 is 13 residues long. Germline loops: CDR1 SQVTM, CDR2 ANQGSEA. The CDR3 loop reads CSLDGNSGNTIYF. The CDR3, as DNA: TGCAGCCTCGACGGAAACTCTGGAAACACCATATATTTT.

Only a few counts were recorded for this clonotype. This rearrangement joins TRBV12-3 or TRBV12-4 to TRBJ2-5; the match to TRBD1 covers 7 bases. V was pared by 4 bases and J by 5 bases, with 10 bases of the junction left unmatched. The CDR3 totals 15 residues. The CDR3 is CASSYSTGSIETQYF. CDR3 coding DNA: TGTGCCAGCAGTTACTCGACAGGGAGTATCGAGACCCAGTACTTC.

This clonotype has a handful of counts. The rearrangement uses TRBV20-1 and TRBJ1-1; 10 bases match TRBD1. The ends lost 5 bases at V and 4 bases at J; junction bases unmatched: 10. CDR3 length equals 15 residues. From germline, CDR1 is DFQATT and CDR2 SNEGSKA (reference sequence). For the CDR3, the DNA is TGCAGTGCTTACCGGGACAGGGGTAGGAGCACTGAAGCTTTCTTT. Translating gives CSAYRDRGRSTEAFF.

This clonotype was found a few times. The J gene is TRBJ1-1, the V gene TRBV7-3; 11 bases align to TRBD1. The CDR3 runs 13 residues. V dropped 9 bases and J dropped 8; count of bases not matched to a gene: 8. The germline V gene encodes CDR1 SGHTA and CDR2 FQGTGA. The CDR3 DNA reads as TGTGCCAGGATAATGGACAGGGGGCACGAAGCTTTCTTT. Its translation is CARIMDRGHEAFF.